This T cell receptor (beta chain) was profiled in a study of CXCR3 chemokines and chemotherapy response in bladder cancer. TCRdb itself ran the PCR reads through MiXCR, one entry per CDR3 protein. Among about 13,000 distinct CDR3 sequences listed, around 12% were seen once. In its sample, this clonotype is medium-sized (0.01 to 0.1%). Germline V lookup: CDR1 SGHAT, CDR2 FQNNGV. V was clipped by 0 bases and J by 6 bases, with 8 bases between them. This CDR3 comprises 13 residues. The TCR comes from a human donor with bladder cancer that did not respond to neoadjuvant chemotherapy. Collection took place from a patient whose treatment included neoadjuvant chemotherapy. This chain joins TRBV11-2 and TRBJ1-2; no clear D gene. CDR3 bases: TGTGCCAGCAGCTTAGACACCTGGAATGGCTACACCTTC. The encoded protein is CASSLDTWNGYTF.